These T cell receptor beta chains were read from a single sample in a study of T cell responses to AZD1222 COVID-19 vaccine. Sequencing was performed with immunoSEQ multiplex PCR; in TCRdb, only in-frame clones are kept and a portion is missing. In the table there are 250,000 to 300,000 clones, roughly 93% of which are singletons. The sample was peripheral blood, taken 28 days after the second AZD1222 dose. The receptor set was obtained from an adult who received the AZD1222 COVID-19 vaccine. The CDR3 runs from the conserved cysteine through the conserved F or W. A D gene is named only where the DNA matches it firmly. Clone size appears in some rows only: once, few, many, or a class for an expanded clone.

cdr3_nt: TGTGCCAGCAGCCATAGGACAGGGGTTACGAACACTGAAGCTTTCTTT
cdr3_aa: CASSHRTGVTNTEAFF
j_call: TRBJ1-1
clone_size: .
cdr3_length: 16
v_call: TRBV14
d_call: TRBD1

cdr3_nt: TGTGCCAGCAGCTTATGGGCTTTGGGGTCCCGGAGGTACGAGCAGTACTTC
cdr3_aa: CASSLWALGSRRYEQYF
j_call: TRBJ2-7
clone_size: .
cdr3_length: 17
v_call: TRBV11-2
d_call: .

cdr3_nt: TGTGCCAGCAGTGCCCGTCCTAGCGGGGGGTCCTACGAGCAGTACTTC
cdr3_aa: CASSARPSGGSYEQYF
j_call: TRBJ2-7
clone_size: .
cdr3_length: 16
v_call: TRBV2
d_call: TRBD2

cdr3_nt: TGTGCCAGCAGCCAAGGGGGCGTTTATGTTAATTCACCCCTCCACTTT
cdr3_aa: CASSQGGVYVNSPLHF
j_call: TRBJ1-6
clone_size: .
cdr3_length: 16
v_call: TRBV13
d_call: TRBD1

cdr3_nt: TGCGCCAGCAGCTTCCGAATCGGGGGGCCGGACACCGGGGAGCTGTTTTTT
cdr3_aa: CASSFRIGGPDTGELFF
j_call: TRBJ2-2
clone_size: .
cdr3_length: 17
v_call: TRBV5-1
d_call: .

cdr3_nt: TGTGCCAGCAGCCAAGGGGGCTCTGGAAACACCATATATTTT
cdr3_aa: CASSQGGSGNTIYF
j_call: TRBJ1-3
clone_size: .
cdr3_length: 14
v_call: TRBV14
d_call: .

cdr3_nt: TGTGCCAGCAGCTTGTCGCTGACGGAAGAGACCCAGTACTTC
cdr3_aa: CASSLSLTEETQYF
j_call: TRBJ2-5
clone_size: once
cdr3_length: 14
v_call: TRBV7-9
d_call: .

cdr3_nt: TGTGCCAGCAGTTTGGGGGGCCCTCAGCCCCAGCATTTT
cdr3_aa: CASSLGGPQPQHF
j_call: TRBJ1-5
clone_size: .
cdr3_length: 13
v_call: TRBV12-3/TRBV12-4
d_call: .

cdr3_nt: TGTGCCAGCAGTTTAAATCGCGGGGCGTCCTACAATGAGCAGTTCTTC
cdr3_aa: CASSLNRGASYNEQFF
j_call: TRBJ2-1
clone_size: few
cdr3_length: 16
v_call: TRBV27
d_call: .

cdr3_nt: TGTGCCAGTAGAATCGGAGGGGTAAATAATTCACCCCTCCACTTT
cdr3_aa: CASRIGGVNNSPLHF
j_call: TRBJ1-6
clone_size: .
cdr3_length: 15
v_call: TRBV19
d_call: .

cdr3_nt: TGTGCCAGCAGCCAAGATAATTCCCTGACTGAAGCTTTCTTT
cdr3_aa: CASSQDNSLTEAFF
j_call: TRBJ1-1
clone_size: .
cdr3_length: 14
v_call: TRBV4-2
d_call: .

cdr3_nt: TGTGCCAGCTCCTTCCCGGACAGGGTTAACTATGGCTACACCTTC
cdr3_aa: CASSFPDRVNYGYTF
j_call: TRBJ1-2
clone_size: .
cdr3_length: 15
v_call: TRBV18
d_call: TRBD1

cdr3_nt: TGCGCCAGCAGCCCAAAAGGGATCTCAGGGGAGGGCCAAGAGACCCAGTACTTC
cdr3_aa: CASSPKGISGEGQETQYF
j_call: TRBJ2-5
clone_size: .
cdr3_length: 18
v_call: TRBV4-3
d_call: .

cdr3_nt: TGTGCCAGCAGCTTTATCAGGGAACGCGGCACTGAAGCTTTCTTT
cdr3_aa: CASSFIRERGTEAFF
j_call: TRBJ1-1
clone_size: .
cdr3_length: 15
v_call: TRBV7-9
d_call: .

cdr3_nt: TGTGCCAGCAACAGGCGAGGGGGCAGGAACTCTGGGGCCAACGTCCTGACTTTC
cdr3_aa: CASNRRGGRNSGANVLTF
j_call: TRBJ2-6
clone_size: .
cdr3_length: 18
v_call: TRBV3-1/TRBV3-2
d_call: TRBD1

cdr3_nt: TGTGCCAGCACCGAGGGACGGATGAACACTGAAGCTTTCTTT
cdr3_aa: CASTEGRMNTEAFF
j_call: TRBJ1-1
clone_size: .
cdr3_length: 14
v_call: TRBV2
d_call: .

cdr3_nt: TGTGCCAGCAGCTTGGGTCTCTACGAGCAGTACTTC
cdr3_aa: CASSLGLYEQYF
j_call: TRBJ2-7
clone_size: .
cdr3_length: 12
v_call: TRBV5-5
d_call: .

cdr3_nt: TGTGCCAGCACCGATTGGACAGCCTCCTATGGCTACACCTTC
cdr3_aa: CASTDWTASYGYTF
j_call: TRBJ1-2
clone_size: .
cdr3_length: 14
v_call: TRBV28
d_call: .

cdr3_nt: TGTGCCAGCAGCTTAGCGCACTACGAGCAGTACTTC
cdr3_aa: CASSLAHYEQYF
j_call: TRBJ2-7
clone_size: .
cdr3_length: 12
v_call: TRBV7-9
d_call: .

cdr3_nt: TGTGCCAGCAAGGCAGGACTCTCTGGAAACACCATATATTTT
cdr3_aa: CASKAGLSGNTIYF
j_call: TRBJ1-3
clone_size: .
cdr3_length: 14
v_call: TRBV28
d_call: .

cdr3_nt: TGTGCCAGCAGCGGACAGCACTCTGGAAACACCATATATTTT
cdr3_aa: CASSGQHSGNTIYF
j_call: TRBJ1-3
clone_size: .
cdr3_length: 14
v_call: TRBV5-5
d_call: .

cdr3_nt: TGTGCCAGCAGCGTAACCCCCGCTAGCGGGGGAGGGGATACGCAGTATTTT
cdr3_aa: CASSVTPASGGGDTQYF
j_call: TRBJ2-3
clone_size: .
cdr3_length: 17
v_call: TRBV7-3
d_call: TRBD2

cdr3_nt: TGTGCCAGCAGCTCCCCGGGACATAACAATGAGCAGTTCTTC
cdr3_aa: CASSSPGHNNEQFF
j_call: TRBJ2-1
clone_size: once
cdr3_length: 14
v_call: TRBV7-9
d_call: .

cdr3_nt: TGTGCCAGCCGAGGGGGTGGTCAAAACACCATATATTTT
cdr3_aa: CASRGGGQNTIYF
j_call: TRBJ1-3
clone_size: .
cdr3_length: 13
v_call: TRBV3-1/TRBV3-2
d_call: .

cdr3_nt: TGTGCCAGCAGAACCGGGACACTGAACACTGAAGCTTTCTTT
cdr3_aa: CASRTGTLNTEAFF
j_call: TRBJ1-1
clone_size: .
cdr3_length: 14
v_call: TRBV6-5
d_call: .

cdr3_nt: TGCGCCAGCAGCTTGTATCGAGGGACAGGGCCTAGTGCTGAAGCTTTCTTT
cdr3_aa: CASSLYRGTGPSAEAFF
j_call: TRBJ1-1
clone_size: .
cdr3_length: 17
v_call: TRBV5-1
d_call: TRBD1

cdr3_nt: TGCGCCAGCAGCCCGGGGGCAAGCCAAGAGACCCAGTACTTC
cdr3_aa: CASSPGASQETQYF
j_call: TRBJ2-5
clone_size: .
cdr3_length: 14
v_call: TRBV5-1
d_call: .

cdr3_nt: TGTGCCAGCAGCCAGGGACTAGCGGGAAACTACGAGCAGTACTTC
cdr3_aa: CASSQGLAGNYEQYF
j_call: TRBJ2-7
clone_size: .
cdr3_length: 15
v_call: TRBV5-7
d_call: TRBD2

cdr3_nt: TGCAGCGCTACGGCGGATTCCTACAATGAGCAGTTCTTC
cdr3_aa: CSATADSYNEQFF
j_call: TRBJ2-1
clone_size: .
cdr3_length: 13
v_call: TRBV29-1
d_call: .

cdr3_nt: TGTGCCAGCAGCGTAAACCCCCACCCCCGGGGGCAAGAGACCCAGTACTTC
cdr3_aa: CASSVNPHPRGQETQYF
j_call: TRBJ2-5
clone_size: .
cdr3_length: 17
v_call: TRBV9
d_call: .

cdr3_nt: TGCGCCAGCAGTCCAGGGTGGGACACCGGGGAGCTGTTTTTT
cdr3_aa: CASSPGWDTGELFF
j_call: TRBJ2-2
clone_size: once
cdr3_length: 14
v_call: TRBV5-1
d_call: .

cdr3_nt: TGTGCCAGCAGCTTGGACAGGAGCTCCTACGAGCAGTACTTC
cdr3_aa: CASSLDRSSYEQYF
j_call: TRBJ2-7
clone_size: .
cdr3_length: 14
v_call: TRBV5-5
d_call: .

cdr3_nt: TGTGCCAGCAGCTTAGGATCGTACACGAGCTCTGGAAACACCATATATTTT
cdr3_aa: CASSLGSYTSSGNTIYF
j_call: TRBJ1-3
clone_size: once
cdr3_length: 17
v_call: TRBV7-9
d_call: .

cdr3_nt: TGTGCCAGCAGTTTAAGGGGTAGCAATCAGCCCCAGCATTTT
cdr3_aa: CASSLRGSNQPQHF
j_call: TRBJ1-5
clone_size: once
cdr3_length: 14
v_call: TRBV28
d_call: .

cdr3_nt: TGTGCCACCAGCAGAGAGAATAGGGGGCGCGCTACGCAGTATTTT
cdr3_aa: CATSRENRGRATQYF
j_call: TRBJ2-3
clone_size: .
cdr3_length: 15
v_call: TRBV15
d_call: TRBD1

cdr3_nt: TGTGCCAGCAGCTTAGGAGAGACCCAGTACTTC
cdr3_aa: CASSLGETQYF
j_call: TRBJ2-5
clone_size: .
cdr3_length: 11
v_call: TRBV11-2
d_call: .

cdr3_nt: TGTGCCAGCAGTGAAGGCGAGGTCGGGACCTATAATTCACCCCTCCACTTT
cdr3_aa: CASSEGEVGTYNSPLHF
j_call: TRBJ1-6
clone_size: once
cdr3_length: 17
v_call: TRBV2
d_call: .

cdr3_nt: TGTGCCAGCAGCGTAGTAGGTCGATTGAACACTGAAGCTTTCTTT
cdr3_aa: CASSVVGRLNTEAFF
j_call: TRBJ1-1
clone_size: .
cdr3_length: 15
v_call: TRBV9
d_call: .

cdr3_nt: TGTGCCAGTAGTATAGATCAGGGGACAACGACGCAGTATTTT
cdr3_aa: CASSIDQGTTTQYF
j_call: TRBJ2-3
clone_size: .
cdr3_length: 14
v_call: TRBV19
d_call: .

cdr3_nt: TGTGCCAGCAGGGGCATGGACACCACCAACACCGGGGAGCTGTTTTTT
cdr3_aa: CASRGMDTTNTGELFF
j_call: TRBJ2-2
clone_size: .
cdr3_length: 16
v_call: TRBV28
d_call: .

cdr3_nt: TGTGCCAGTAGGACCTGGGGGGGAGATACGCAGTATTTT
cdr3_aa: CASRTWGGDTQYF
j_call: TRBJ2-3
clone_size: .
cdr3_length: 13
v_call: TRBV12-3/TRBV12-4
d_call: TRBD2

cdr3_nt: TGTGCCACCAGGGAGGAGGGCCGTTTGAGCGAGCAGTACTTC
cdr3_aa: CATREEGRLSEQYF
j_call: TRBJ2-7
clone_size: once
cdr3_length: 14
v_call: TRBV15
d_call: .

cdr3_nt: TGTGCCACCCGGACAGAAATGAACACTGAAGCTTTCTTT
cdr3_aa: CATRTEMNTEAFF
j_call: TRBJ1-1
clone_size: .
cdr3_length: 13
v_call: TRBV19
d_call: .

cdr3_nt: TGCGCCAGCAGCTTGGACGGTTTGAACACTGAAGCTTTCTTT
cdr3_aa: CASSLDGLNTEAFF
j_call: TRBJ1-1
clone_size: .
cdr3_length: 14
v_call: TRBV5-1
d_call: .

cdr3_nt: TGTGCCGGAAACAGGGGCGGGGAGCAGTACTTC
cdr3_aa: CAGNRGGEQYF
j_call: TRBJ2-7
clone_size: .
cdr3_length: 11
v_call: TRBV2
d_call: TRBD1

cdr3_nt: TGTGCCAGTAGTTACAGGGGCTCCTACGAGCAGTACTTC
cdr3_aa: CASSYRGSYEQYF
j_call: TRBJ2-7
clone_size: .
cdr3_length: 13
v_call: TRBV19
d_call: TRBD1

cdr3_nt: TGTGCCAGCAGCCAACAGCTTCAGGGGGAGCTGTTTTTT
cdr3_aa: CASSQQLQGELFF
j_call: TRBJ2-2
clone_size: .
cdr3_length: 13
v_call: TRBV14
d_call: .

cdr3_nt: TGTGCCAGCAGCTCCAGAACCGATTCACCCCTCCACTTT
cdr3_aa: CASSSRTDSPLHF
j_call: TRBJ1-6
clone_size: .
cdr3_length: 13
v_call: TRBV11-3
d_call: .

cdr3_nt: TGTGCCAGCAGCCAAGATTTCGGCTGGGACGAGCAGTACTTC
cdr3_aa: CASSQDFGWDEQYF
j_call: TRBJ2-7
clone_size: .
cdr3_length: 14
v_call: TRBV3-1/TRBV3-2
d_call: .

cdr3_nt: TGCAGCGTTGAGGGGGGTCCCGGGGAGCTGTTTTTT
cdr3_aa: CSVEGGPGELFF
j_call: TRBJ2-2
clone_size: .
cdr3_length: 12
v_call: TRBV29-1
d_call: .

cdr3_nt: TGTGCCAGCAGTTCCGGCAAGAAGGAGTACTTC
cdr3_aa: CASSSGKKEYF
j_call: TRBJ2-7
clone_size: .
cdr3_length: 11
v_call: TRBV6-5
d_call: .

cdr3_nt: TGTGCCAGCGATAAGGGGATAAGAACTGAAGCTTTCTTT
cdr3_aa: CASDKGIRTEAFF
j_call: TRBJ1-1
clone_size: .
cdr3_length: 13
v_call: TRBV28
d_call: .

cdr3_nt: TGTGCCAGCAGTTTAATTAGCAATGAGCAGTTCTTC
cdr3_aa: CASSLISNEQFF
j_call: TRBJ2-1
clone_size: .
cdr3_length: 12
v_call: TRBV28
d_call: .